The clone carrying this TCR beta chain was observed a few times. Its antigen is not identified. The sample is drawn from a study of identical twins. Each CDR3 protein is one row after TCRdb ran MiXCR on the 5' RACE reads. Of 700,000 to 950,000 distinct CDR3 sequences listed, more than 9% are singletons. The germline gives CDR1 SGHVS, CDR2 FNYEAQ. The CDR3 extends over 15 amino acids. V lost 3 bases to trimming and J lost 5 bases; unmatched junction nucleotides: 4. Study observations and caveats: Memory repertoires lacked the insertion deficit that abundant cord blood beta clonotypes showed. For out-of-frame alpha sequences shared by twins, low generation probability was in excess. Cross-sectional statistical analysis, not tracking of the same donors, underpinned the conclusions.

These data were also reused for a study on yellow fever vaccine responses in identical twins.

Input material: PBMCs. The clonotype was recovered from a woman aged 18-29 years in good health. The chain employs TRBV7-6 and TRBJ2-1; 10 nucleotides line up with TRBD2. DNA for the CDR3: TGTGCCAGCAGCTTTGTGGGGACTAGCGACAATGAGCAGTTCTTC. Translating gives CASSFVGTSDNEQFF.